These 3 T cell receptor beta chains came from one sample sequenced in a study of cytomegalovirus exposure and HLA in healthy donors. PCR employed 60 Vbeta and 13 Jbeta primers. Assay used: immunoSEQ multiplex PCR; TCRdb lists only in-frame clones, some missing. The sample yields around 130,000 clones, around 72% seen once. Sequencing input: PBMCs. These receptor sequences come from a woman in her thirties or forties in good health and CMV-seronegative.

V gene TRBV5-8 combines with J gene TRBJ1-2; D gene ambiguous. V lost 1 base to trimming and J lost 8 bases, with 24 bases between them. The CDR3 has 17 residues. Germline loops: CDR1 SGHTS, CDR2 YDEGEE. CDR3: CASSLRGRAIPKRGYTF. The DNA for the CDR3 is TGTGCCAGCAGCTTGAGAGGGAGGGCAATCCCAAAACGGGGCTACACCTTC.

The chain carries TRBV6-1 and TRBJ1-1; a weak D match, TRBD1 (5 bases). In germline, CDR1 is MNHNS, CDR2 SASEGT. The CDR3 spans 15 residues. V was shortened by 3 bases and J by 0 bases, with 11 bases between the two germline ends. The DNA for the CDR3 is TGTGCCAGCAGTGACCCTTCCAGGGTGAACACTGAAGCTTTCTTT. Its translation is CASSDPSRVNTEAFF.

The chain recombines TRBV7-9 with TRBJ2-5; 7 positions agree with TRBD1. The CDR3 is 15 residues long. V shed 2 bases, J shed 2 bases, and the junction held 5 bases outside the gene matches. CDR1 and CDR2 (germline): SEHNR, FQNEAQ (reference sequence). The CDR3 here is CASSLFSGQQETQYF. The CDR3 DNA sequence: TGTGCCAGCAGCTTATTCTCGGGACAGCAAGAGACCCAGTACTTC.